This paragraph covers one T cell receptor (beta chain) sequence. This sample stems from a study of control samples from healthy donors and cancer patients. V lost 4 bases, J lost 2 bases, and 14 bases lay in between. The CDR3 contains 15 residues. Germline V gene data show CDR1 as SGHAT and CDR2 as FQNNGV. Assay: immunoSEQ multiplex PCR; the TCRdb copy retains only in-frame clones and omits some. The table shows about 80,000 clones, with around 80% occurring only once. The receptor was derived from a man aged 60 to 69 with head and neck cancer. This chain joins TRBV11-2 and TRBJ2-5, with D perhaps TRBD1 or TRBD2 (5 bases each). The sequenced sample was PBMCs. This chain's CDR3 is CASSSLTGGQETQYF. CDR3 nucleotides: TGTGCCAGCAGCTCCCTGACTGGGGGTCAAGAGACCCAGTACTTC. Together with reference TRBV11-2 and TRBJ2-5, the CDR3 gives the full variable domain: EAGVAQSPRYKIIEKRQSVAFWCNPISGHATLYWYQQILGQGPKLLIQFQNNGVVDDSQLPKDRFSAERLKGVDSTLKIQPAKLEDSAVYLCASSSLTGGQETQYFGPGTRLLVL.